The clone carrying this T cell receptor beta chain was picked up a small number of times. The target antigen is unknown. The sample comes from a study of CD8 T cells in ankylosing spondylitis. General study results and limits: Characteristic of ankylosing spondylitis blood, it appeared, was a TCR beta motif comprising about eight highly homologous variants.

TCRdb reprocessed the 5' RACE reads via MiXCR and lists one record per CDR3 protein. In the table there are about 130,000 distinct CDR3 sequences, about 15% of which are singletons. V was clipped by 4 bases and J by 3 bases, with 19 bases between them. The V gene's germline CDR1 is SGHRS and CDR2 YFSETQ. This CDR3 is 17 amino acids long. Specimen: blood, either unsorted or a sorted T cell fraction (not recorded which). The J gene is TRBJ2-2, the V gene TRBV5-1, with a possible D match to TRBD2 (7 bases). This clonotype originated in a male donor with ankylosing spondylitis. The CDR3 DNA reads as TGCGCCAGCAGCCCGGGGGGCGGGACATCGGACACCGGGGAGCTGTTTTTT. This sequence encodes CASSPGGGTSDTGELFF.